The source of this TCR beta chain is a study of blood T cell repertoires in COVID-19. Turning to the study itself: The origin of the acute and convalescent COVID-19 samples was the United States, Italy and Spain. The analysed material was cDNA or gDNA that came from T cells, B-cell-depleted T cells, or PBMCs.

Germline lookup yields CDR1 MNHEY and CDR2 SMNVEV (reference sequence). The CDR3 extends over 16 amino acids. Trimming removed 5 bases from V and 1 base from J, with 18 bases in between. Per the study methods: How many nucleated cells were present was estimated from reference gene primer amplification. The repertoire was sequenced with immunoSEQ multiplex PCR; TCRdb's copy has only in-frame clones and lacks some. V and J calls and clone size are those listed in that table; D and trimming were worked out from the DNA. The sample records 150,000 to 200,000 clones, approximately 80% being singletons. The TCR was taken from a human donor in a cohort sampled during active COVID-19. Material for sequencing was peripheral blood. The chain combines TRBV27 with TRBJ2-7, with D uncertain. The CDR3 is CASSRKWALPSYEQYF. DNA for the CDR3: TGTGCCAGCAGTCGCAAGTGGGCCCTTCCTTCCTACGAGCAGTACTTC.